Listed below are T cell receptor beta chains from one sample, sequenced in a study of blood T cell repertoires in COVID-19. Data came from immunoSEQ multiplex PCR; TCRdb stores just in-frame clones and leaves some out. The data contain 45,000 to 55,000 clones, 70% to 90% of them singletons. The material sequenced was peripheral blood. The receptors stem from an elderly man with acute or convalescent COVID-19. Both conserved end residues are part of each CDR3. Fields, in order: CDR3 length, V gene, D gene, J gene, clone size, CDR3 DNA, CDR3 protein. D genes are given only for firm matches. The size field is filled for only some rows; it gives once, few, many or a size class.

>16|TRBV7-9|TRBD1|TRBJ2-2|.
TGTGCCAGCGAGCCCGGACAGGGGGAAGTCACCGGGGAGCTGTTTTTT
CASEPGQGEVTGELFF
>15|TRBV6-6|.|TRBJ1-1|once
TGTGCCAGCACCAAACCGACCGGGGTGAACACTGAAGCTTTCTTT
CASTKPTGVNTEAFF
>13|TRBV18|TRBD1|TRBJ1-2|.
TGTGCCAGCTCACGGACAGGGCCCGACGGCTACACCTTC
CASSRTGPDGYTF
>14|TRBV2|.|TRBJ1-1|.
TGTGCCAGCAGGATGGTAGGGGAGAACACTGAAGCTTTCTTT
CASRMVGENTEAFF
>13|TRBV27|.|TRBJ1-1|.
TGTGCCAGCAGTAGGGGGTATGGCACTGAAGCTTTCTTT
CASSRGYGTEAFF
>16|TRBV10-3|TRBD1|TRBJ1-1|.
TGTGCCATGACTCGAACTCCCGCAGGGGGATCCACTGAAGCTTTCTTT
CAMTRTPAGGSTEAFF
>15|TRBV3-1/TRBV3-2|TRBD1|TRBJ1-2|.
TGTGCCAGCAGCCAAGATCGGGACAGGGTCTATGGCTACACCTTC
CASSQDRDRVYGYTF
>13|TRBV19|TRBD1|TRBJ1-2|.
TGTGCCAGTAGCCCGGACAGGGACGTCCCCTACACCTTC
CASSPDRDVPYTF
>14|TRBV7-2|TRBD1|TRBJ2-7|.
TGTGCCAGCAGCTCCCGGACAGGGGGCTACGAGCAGTACTTC
CASSSRTGGYEQYF
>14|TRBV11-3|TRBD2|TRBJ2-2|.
TGTGCCAGCGGTAGCGGGGGACCCACCGGGGAGCTGTTTTTT
CASGSGGPTGELFF
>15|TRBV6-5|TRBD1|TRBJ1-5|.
TGTGCCAGTACAAATAGCAGGGGGCGCAATCAGCCCCAGCATTTT
CASTNSRGRNQPQHF
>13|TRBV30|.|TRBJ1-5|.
TGTGCCTGGAGTAGAGGGCTCAATCAGCCCCAGCATTTT
CAWSRGLNQPQHF
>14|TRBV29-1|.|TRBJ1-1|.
TGCAGCGGAATGGGGGGGGCCGGGAACACTGAAGCTTTCTTT
CSGMGGAGNTEAFF
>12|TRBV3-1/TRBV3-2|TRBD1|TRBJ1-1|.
TGTGCCAGCAGCCAAGAATCCAGGGGGGCTTTCTTT
CASSQESRGAFF
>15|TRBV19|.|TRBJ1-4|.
TGTGCCAGTACCGGACGGGGAGCCACTAATGAAAAACTGTTTTTT
CASTGRGATNEKLFF
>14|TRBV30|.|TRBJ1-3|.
TGTGCCTGGAGAGCTGTGAGCTCTGGAAACACCATATATTTT
CAWRAVSSGNTIYF
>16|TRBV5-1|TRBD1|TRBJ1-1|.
TGCGCCAGCAGCCTGGGAGTGGACAGGGCCCCCCCGGGGGCTTTCTTT
CASSLGVDRAPPGAFF
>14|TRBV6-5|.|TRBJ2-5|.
TGTGCCAGCAGAATCGACAGGTCTCAAGAGACCCAGTACTTC
CASRIDRSQETQYF
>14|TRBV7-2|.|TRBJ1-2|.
TGTGCCAGCAGCCTACAACCACAGGGAGATGGCTACACCTTC
CASSLQPQGDGYTF
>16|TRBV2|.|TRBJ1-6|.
TGTGCCAGCAGTTCCCGGATGGGCAGATTCGGTTCACCCCTCCACTTT
CASSSRMGRFGSPLHF
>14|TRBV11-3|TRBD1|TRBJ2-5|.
TGTGCCAGCAGCCGGCAGGGGGTCGGGGAGACCCAGTACTTC
CASSRQGVGETQYF
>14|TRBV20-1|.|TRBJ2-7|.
TGCAGTGCTAGTTCTCGACGGGGGATAAACGAGCAGTACTTC
CSASSRRGINEQYF
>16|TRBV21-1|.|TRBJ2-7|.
TGTGCCAGCAGCAAAGGTGTTAGCGGGATCCCCTACGAGCAGTACTTC
CASSKGVSGIPYEQYF
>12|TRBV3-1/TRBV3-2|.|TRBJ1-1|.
TGTGCCAGCAGCCAAGTTCAGGGGAGAGCTTTCTTT
CASSQVQGRAFF
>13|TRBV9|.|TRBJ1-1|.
TGTGCCAGCAGCGTAGTTCCAGGGGCTGAAGCTTTCTTT
CASSVVPGAEAFF
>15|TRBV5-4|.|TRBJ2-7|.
TGTGCCAGCAGCTTGGGACAGGCCGCCTCCTACGAGCAGTACTTC
CASSLGQAASYEQYF
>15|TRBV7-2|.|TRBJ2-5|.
TGTGCCAGCAGACATTCTCGGGGAGTCCAAGAGACCCAGTACTTC
CASRHSRGVQETQYF
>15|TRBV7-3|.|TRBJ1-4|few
TGTGCCAGCAGCTTAAATGGGGGCTATAATGAAAAACTGTTTTTT
CASSLNGGYNEKLFF
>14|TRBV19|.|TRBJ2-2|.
TGTGCCAGTAGTATTCGGGGGACTTACGGGGAGCTGTTTTTT
CASSIRGTYGELFF
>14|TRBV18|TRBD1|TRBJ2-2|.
TGTGCCAGCTCATCGGACAGGGGATTCGGGGAGCTGTTTTTT
CASSSDRGFGELFF
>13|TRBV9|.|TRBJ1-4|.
TGTGCCAGCAGCGGCCTGCAGTCTGAAAAACTGTTTTTT
CASSGLQSEKLFF
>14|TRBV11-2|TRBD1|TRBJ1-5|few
TGTGCCAGCAGCCAAGGGACAGGCAATCAGCCCCAGCATTTT
CASSQGTGNQPQHF
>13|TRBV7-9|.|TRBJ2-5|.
TGTGCCAGCAGCTTACCCCTTTACTCGACCCAGTACTTC
CASSLPLYSTQYF
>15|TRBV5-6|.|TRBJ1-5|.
TGTGCCAGCAGCCGTTGGGGACTGCGCAATCAGCCCCAGCATTTT
CASSRWGLRNQPQHF
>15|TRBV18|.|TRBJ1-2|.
TGTGCCAGCTCACCTCCCACAGGGCGCACCTATGGCTACACCTTC
CASSPPTGRTYGYTF
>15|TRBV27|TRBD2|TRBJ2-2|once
TGTGCCAGCAGCCTAGCGGGGGGGATGATCGGGGAGCTGTTTTTT
CASSLAGGMIGELFF
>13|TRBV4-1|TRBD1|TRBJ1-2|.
TGCGCCAGCAGCCAAGATCTACAGGGGGGCTACACCTTC
CASSQDLQGGYTF
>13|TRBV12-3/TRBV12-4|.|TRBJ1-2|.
TGTGCCAGCAGCCTGACAGTAAACTATGGCTACACCTTC
CASSLTVNYGYTF
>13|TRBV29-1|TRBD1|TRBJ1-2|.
TGCAGCGCCAACACCCAACAGGGGGATGGCTACACCTTC
CSANTQQGDGYTF
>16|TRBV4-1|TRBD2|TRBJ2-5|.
TGCGCCAGCAGTCCTAGGGCGGGGGGGCGTGTTGAGACCCAGTACTTC
CASSPRAGGRVETQYF
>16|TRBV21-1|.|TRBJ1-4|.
TGTGCCAGCAGCAAAGACGGCCGAGAGAGGAATGAAAAACTGTTTTTT
CASSKDGRERNEKLFF
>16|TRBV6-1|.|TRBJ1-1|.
TGTGCCAGCAGTGAAACGGAGGGGAGGGGCCGGACTGAAGCTTTCTTT
CASSETEGRGRTEAFF
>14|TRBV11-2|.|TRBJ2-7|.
TGTGCCAGCACCCAAGTGAACGGGGGCTACGAGCAGTACTTC
CASTQVNGGYEQYF
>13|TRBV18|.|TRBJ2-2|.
TGTGCCAGCTCACCAAGGGGAACCGGGGAGCTGTTTTTT
CASSPRGTGELFF
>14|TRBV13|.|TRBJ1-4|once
TGTGCCAGCAGCTTAAGGACTTCACGGGAAAAACTGTTTTTT
CASSLRTSREKLFF
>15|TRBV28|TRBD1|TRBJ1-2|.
TGTGCCAGCAATACCGGGACAGAACAACTTGGTGGCTACACCTTC
CASNTGTEQLGGYTF
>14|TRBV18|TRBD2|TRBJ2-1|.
TGTGCCAGCTCACAGAGCGGGGACTACAATGAGCAGTTCTTC
CASSQSGDYNEQFF
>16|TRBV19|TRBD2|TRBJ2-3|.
TGTGCCAGTAGTTCAACTAGCGGGGGCCACACAGATACGCAGTATTTT
CASSSTSGGHTDTQYF
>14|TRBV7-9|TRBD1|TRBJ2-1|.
TGTGCCAGCAGGATGTTGGCGACAGGGGAAGAGCAGTTCTTC
CASRMLATGEEQFF
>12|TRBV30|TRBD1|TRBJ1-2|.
TGTGCCTGGACTCAGGGGGCCTATGGCTACACCTTC
CAWTQGAYGYTF
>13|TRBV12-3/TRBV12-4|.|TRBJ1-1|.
TGTGCCAGCAGTTTGGGCAGGTACACTGAAGCTTTCTTT
CASSLGRYTEAFF
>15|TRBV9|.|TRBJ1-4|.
TGTGCCAGCAGCGTACATACAGGTCAGGATGAAAAACTGTTTTTT
CASSVHTGQDEKLFF
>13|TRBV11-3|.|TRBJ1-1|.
TGTGCCAGCAGCTTTTTCTTGAACACTGAAGCTTTCTTT
CASSFFLNTEAFF